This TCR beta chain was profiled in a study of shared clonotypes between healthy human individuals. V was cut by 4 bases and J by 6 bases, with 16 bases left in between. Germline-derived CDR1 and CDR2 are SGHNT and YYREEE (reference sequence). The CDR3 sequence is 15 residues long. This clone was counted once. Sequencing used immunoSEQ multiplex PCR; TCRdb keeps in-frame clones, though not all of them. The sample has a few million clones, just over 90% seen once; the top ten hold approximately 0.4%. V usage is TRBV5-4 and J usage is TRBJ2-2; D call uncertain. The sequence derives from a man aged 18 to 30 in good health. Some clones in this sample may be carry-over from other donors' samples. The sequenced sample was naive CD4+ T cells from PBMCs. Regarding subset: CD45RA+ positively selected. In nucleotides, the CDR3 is TGTGCCAGCAGCGATCAAAACAGCGTCCCCGGGGAGCTGTTTTTT. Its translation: CASSDQNSVPGELFF.